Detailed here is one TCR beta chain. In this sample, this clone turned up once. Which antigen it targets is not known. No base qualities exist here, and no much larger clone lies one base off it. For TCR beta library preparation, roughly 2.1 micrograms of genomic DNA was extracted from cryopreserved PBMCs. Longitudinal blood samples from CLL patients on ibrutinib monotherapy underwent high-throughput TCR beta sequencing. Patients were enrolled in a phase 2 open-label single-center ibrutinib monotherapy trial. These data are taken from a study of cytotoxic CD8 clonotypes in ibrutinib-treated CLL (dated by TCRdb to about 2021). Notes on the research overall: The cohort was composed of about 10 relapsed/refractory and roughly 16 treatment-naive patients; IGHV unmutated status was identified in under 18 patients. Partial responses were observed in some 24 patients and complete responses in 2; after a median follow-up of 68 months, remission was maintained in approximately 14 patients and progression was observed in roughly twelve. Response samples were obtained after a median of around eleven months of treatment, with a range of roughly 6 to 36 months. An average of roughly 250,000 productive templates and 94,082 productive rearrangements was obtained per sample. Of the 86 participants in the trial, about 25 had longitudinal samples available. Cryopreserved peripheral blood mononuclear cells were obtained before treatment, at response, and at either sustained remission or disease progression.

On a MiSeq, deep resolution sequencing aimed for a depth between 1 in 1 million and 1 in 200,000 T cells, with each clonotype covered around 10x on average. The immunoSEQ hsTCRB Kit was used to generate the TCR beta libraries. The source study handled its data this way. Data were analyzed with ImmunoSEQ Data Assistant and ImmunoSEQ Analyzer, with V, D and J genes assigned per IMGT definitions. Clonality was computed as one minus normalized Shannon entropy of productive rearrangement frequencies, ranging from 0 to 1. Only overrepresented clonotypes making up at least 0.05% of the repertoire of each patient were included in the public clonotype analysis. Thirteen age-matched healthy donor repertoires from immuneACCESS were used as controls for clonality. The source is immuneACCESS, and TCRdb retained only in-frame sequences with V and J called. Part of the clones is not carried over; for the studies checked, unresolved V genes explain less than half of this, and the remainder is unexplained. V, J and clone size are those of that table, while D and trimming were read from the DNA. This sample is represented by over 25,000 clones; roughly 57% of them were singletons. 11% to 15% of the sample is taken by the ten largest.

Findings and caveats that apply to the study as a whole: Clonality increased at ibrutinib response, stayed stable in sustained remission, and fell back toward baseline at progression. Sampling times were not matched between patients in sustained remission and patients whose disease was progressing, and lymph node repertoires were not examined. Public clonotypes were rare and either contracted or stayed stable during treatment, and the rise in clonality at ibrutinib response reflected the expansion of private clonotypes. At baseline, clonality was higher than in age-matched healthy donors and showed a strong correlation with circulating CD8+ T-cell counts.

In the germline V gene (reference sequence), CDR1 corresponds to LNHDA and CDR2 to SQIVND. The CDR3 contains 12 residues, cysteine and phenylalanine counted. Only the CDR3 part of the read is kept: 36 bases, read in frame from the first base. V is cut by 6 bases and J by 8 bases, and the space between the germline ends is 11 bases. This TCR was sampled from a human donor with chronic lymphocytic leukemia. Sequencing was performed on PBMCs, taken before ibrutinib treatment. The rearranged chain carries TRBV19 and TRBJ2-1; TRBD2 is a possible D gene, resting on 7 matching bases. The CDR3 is CASSGGRYEQFF. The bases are TGTGCCAGTAGCGGGGGGCGGTATGAGCAGTTCTTC.